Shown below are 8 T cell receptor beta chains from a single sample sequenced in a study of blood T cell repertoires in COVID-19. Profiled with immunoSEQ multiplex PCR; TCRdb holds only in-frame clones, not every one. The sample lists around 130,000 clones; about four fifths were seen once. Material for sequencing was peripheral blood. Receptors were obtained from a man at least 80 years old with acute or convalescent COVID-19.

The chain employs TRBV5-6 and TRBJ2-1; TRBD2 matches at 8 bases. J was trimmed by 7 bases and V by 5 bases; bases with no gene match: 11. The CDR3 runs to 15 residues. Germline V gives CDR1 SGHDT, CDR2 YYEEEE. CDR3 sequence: CASRLLHGGANEQFF. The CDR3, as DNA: TGTGCCAGCAGACTCCTACACGGGGGGGCAAATGAGCAGTTCTTC.

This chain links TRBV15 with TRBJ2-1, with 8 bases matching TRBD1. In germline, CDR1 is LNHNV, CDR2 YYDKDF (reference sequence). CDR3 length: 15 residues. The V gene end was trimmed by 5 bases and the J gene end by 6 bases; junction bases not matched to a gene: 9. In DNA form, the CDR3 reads TGTGCCACCAGCCCTGGACAGGGAAGCGTCAATGAGCAGTTCTTC. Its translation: CATSPGQGSVNEQFF.

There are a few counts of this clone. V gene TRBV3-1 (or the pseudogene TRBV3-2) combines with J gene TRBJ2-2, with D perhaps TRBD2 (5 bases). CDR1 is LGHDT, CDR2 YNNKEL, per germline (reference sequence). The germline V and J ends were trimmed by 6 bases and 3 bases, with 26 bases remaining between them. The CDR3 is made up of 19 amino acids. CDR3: CASSLLPDWSRLYTGELFF. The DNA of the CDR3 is TGTGCCAGCAGTCTACTTCCGGACTGGTCCCGCCTATACACCGGGGAGCTGTTTTTT.

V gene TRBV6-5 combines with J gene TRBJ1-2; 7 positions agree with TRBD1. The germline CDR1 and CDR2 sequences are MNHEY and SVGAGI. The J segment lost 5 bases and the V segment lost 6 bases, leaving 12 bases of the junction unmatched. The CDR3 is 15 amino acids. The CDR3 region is CASSGTDSGAYGYTF. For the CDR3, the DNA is TGTGCCAGCAGCGGGACAGATTCAGGGGCTTATGGCTACACCTTC.

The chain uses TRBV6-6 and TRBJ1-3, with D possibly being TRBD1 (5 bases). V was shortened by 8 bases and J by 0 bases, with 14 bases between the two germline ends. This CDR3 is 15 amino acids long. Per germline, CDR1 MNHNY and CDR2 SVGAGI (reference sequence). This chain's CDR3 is CASADPGGSGNTIYF. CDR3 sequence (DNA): TGTGCCAGCGCAGACCCGGGGGGCTCTGGAAACACCATATATTTT.

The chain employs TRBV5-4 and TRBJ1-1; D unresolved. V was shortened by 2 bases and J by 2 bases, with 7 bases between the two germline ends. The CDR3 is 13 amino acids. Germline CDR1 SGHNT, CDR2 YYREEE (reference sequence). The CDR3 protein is CASSFAGNTEAFF. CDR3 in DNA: TGTGCCAGCAGCTTTGCGGGCAACACTGAAGCTTTCTTT.

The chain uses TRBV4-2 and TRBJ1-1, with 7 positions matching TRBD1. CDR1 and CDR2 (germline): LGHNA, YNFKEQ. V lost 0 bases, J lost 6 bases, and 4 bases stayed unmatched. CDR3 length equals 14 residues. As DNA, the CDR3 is TGTGCCAGCAGCCAAGAGACAGGGCTGGCTGAAGCTTTCTTT. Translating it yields CASSQETGLAEAFF.

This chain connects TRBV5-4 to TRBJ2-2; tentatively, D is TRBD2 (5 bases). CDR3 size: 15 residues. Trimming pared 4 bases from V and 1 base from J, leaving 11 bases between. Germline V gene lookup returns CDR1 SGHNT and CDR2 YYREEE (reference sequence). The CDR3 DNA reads TGTGCCAGCAGCCGCGAACTAGTGAACACCGGGGAGCTGTTTTTT. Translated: CASSRELVNTGELFF.